This T cell receptor (beta chain) was observed in a study of blood T cell repertoires in COVID-19. Study processing details: Quantification of nucleated cells was approximated via reference gene primer amplification. The assay was immunoSEQ multiplex PCR, and TCRdb's table has in-frame clones only and misses some. D and trimming come from the DNA, and the V and J calls and clone size come from that table. This table holds roughly 80,000 clones, roughly 84% found once. The CDR3 extends over 15 amino acids. Germline CDR1 KGHSH, CDR2 LQKENI. The V end lost 2 bases, the J end lost 3 bases, and 14 bases lay between the germline ends.

Specimen: peripheral blood. This chain links TRBV18 with TRBJ2-7; D unresolved. This sequence originates from a man aged 45 to 65 with acute or convalescent COVID-19. CDR3 DNA: TGTGCCAGCTCACCAATGAGAGAAGACAACTACGAGCAGTACTTC. Translating gives CASSPMREDNYEQYF.